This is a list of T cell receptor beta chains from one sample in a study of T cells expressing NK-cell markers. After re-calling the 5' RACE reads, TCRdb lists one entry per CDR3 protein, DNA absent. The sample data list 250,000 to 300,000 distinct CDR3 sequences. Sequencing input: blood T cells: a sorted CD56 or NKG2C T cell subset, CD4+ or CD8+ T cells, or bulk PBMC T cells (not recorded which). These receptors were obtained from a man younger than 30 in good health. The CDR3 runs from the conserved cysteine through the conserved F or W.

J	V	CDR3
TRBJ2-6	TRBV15	CATSRYGTSASSGANVLTF
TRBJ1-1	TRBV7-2	CASTKTAGLNTEAFF
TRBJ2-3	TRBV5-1	CASSLSTSSDTQYF
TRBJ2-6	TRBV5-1	CASSLVASSGANVLTF
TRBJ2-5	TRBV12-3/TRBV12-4	CASSLGPGSYGETQYF
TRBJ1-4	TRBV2	CASRGNEKLFF
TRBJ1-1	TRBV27	CASKSQMNTEAFF
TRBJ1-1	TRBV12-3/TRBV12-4	CASSLVPSPEAFF
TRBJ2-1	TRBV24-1	CATSVRGRAGNEQFF
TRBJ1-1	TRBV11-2	CASSSSPGNTEAFF
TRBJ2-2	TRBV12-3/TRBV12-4	CASKEGGRTGELFF
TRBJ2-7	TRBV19	CASRNSGGRNEQYF
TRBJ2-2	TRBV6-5	CASSYHSMTATGELFF
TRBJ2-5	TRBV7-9	CASSHGSKETQYF
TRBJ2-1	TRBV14	CASSRSGNARNEQFF
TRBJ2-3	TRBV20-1	CSAKVGTGSPDTQYF
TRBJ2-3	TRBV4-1	CASSQAGGFTDTQYF
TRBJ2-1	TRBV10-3	CAIQTSLGNEQFF
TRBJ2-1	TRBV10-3	CAISETNRDSSYNEQFF
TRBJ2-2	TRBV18	CASSPGTPDTGELFF
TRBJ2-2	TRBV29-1	CSVDQGPGSNTGELFF
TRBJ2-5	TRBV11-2	CASSSGTGGETQYF
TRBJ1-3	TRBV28	CASIGGAANGNTIYF
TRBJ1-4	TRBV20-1	CSASGLGGEKLFF
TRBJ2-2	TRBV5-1	CASAGGPGTGELFF
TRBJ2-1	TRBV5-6	CASSSTPSVNYNEQFF
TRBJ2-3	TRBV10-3	CAISSPLSTDTQYF
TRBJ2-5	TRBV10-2	CASSEPGTGANQEETQYF
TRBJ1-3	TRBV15	CATSREIIGTISGNTIYF
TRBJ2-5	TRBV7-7	CASSPGQVMETQYF
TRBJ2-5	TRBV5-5	CASSLLGSSGETQYF
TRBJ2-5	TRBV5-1	CASSLAPYQETQYF
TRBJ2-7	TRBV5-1	CASSLAHFYEQYF
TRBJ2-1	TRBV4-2	CASSQDVVGLSYNEQFF
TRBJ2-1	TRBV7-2	CASSTTGLAGYEQFF
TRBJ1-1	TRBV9	CASSVEGQTNTEAFF
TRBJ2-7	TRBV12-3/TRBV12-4	CASRLITGEQYF
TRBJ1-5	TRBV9	CASSPGQDYRPQHF
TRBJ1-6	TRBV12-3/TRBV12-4	CASTQDRGDNSPLHF
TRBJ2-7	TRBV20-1	CSATPTSGITYEQYF
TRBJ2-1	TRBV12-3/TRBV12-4	CASSFNPGGSNEQFF
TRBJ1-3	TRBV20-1	CSASWRNTIYF
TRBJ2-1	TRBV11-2	CASSLDQSWTSGREQFF
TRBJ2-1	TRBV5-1	CASSLGRLAGISWNEQFF
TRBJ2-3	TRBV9	CASSVGSHSGATDTQYF
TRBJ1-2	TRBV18	CASSRRAANYGYTF
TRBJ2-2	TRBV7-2	CASSPTRDRAYTGELFF
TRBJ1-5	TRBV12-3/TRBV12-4	CASSDRIDQPQHF
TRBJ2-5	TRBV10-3	CAISTADRGGTQYF
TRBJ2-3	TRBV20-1	CSARVTVTDTQYF
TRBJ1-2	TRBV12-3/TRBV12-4	CASSLLTNYGYTF
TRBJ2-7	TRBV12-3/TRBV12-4	CASSRRRGPYEQYF
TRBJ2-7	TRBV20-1	CSALSTSREQYF
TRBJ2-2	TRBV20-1	CSARSRKANTGELFF
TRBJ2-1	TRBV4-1	CASSHPSGALQFF
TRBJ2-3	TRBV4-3	CASSQDGGASDTQYF
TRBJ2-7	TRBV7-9	CASSLVAGDRKQYF